A selection of T cell receptor beta chains follows, all from one sample in a study of CD4 and CD8 cells across lung adenocarcinoma regions. TCRdb re-analysed the PCR reads in MiXCR, keeping a single row per CDR3 protein. In the table there are about 25,000 distinct CDR3 sequences, 53% of which are singletons. Sequencing was done on a sample of CD8+ T cells from the center of a lung tumor. All receptors derive from a male donor with lung adenocarcinoma. The CD4 and CD8 labels of this study may be unreliable. CDR3s include the opening cysteine and the closing phenylalanine or tryptophan. A D gene is named only where the DNA matches it firmly. Clone sizes are given selectively: once, few, many, or a class where the clone is expanded.

v_gene	j_gene	abundance	d_gene	CDR3nt	CDR3aa
TRBV3-1	TRBJ2-1	few	NA	TGTGCCAGCAGCCTACCTAGTCTTGAGCAGTTCTTC	CASSLPSLEQFF
TRBV6-1	TRBJ2-1	many	TRBD2	TGTGCCAGCAACTGGGGGCTAGCGGGAGGTTACAATGAGCAGTTCTTC	CASNWGLAGGYNEQFF
TRBV6-2/TRBV6-3	TRBJ2-7	few	NA	TGTGCCAGCAACCAACCCGGGACCTCCTACGAGCAGTACTTC	CASNQPGTSYEQYF
TRBV7-7	TRBJ2-2	NA	NA	TGTGCTAGCAGCTTAAGGCAGAACACCGGGGAGCTGTTTTTT	CASSLRQNTGELFF
TRBV11-2	TRBJ2-7	NA	NA	TGTGCCAGCAGCATCAAGTCTGATCCCTCCTACGAGCAGTACTTC	CASSIKSDPSYEQYF
TRBV6-4	TRBJ2-3	NA	TRBD2	TGTGCCAGCAGTACCCGACTAGCGGGAGGACCGCACATAGATACGCAGTATTTT	CASSTRLAGGPHIDTQYF
TRBV7-3	TRBJ2-1	NA	NA	TGTGCCAGCAGCAACGGGGGTAATGAGCAGTTCTTC	CASSNGGNEQFF
TRBV7-2	TRBJ2-7	many	TRBD2	TGTGCCAGCAGCCGAAGTAGCGGGAGGGGTGGCCGCGAGCAGTACTTC	CASSRSSGRGGREQYF
TRBV10-3	TRBJ2-1	few	NA	TGTGCGGGGAGAGGGGGGGGTGGCCAAGAGACGCAGTACTTT	CAGRGGGGQETQYF
TRBV6-1	TRBJ2-1	few	TRBD2	TGTGCCAGCAGTGAATGGGGGGGGGGTTACAATGAGCAGTTCTTC	CASSEWGGGYNEQFF
TRBV27	TRBJ2-2	NA	NA	TGTGCCAGCAGGTTAGGGCAGGATGTGAACACCGGGGCGCTGTATTTT	CASRLGQDVNTGALYF
TRBV12-3/TRBV12-4	TRBJ2-5	NA	NA	TGTGCCAGCAGTTTTACCCATCAAGAGACCCAGTACTTC	CASSFTHQETQYF
TRBV10-3	TRBJ2-1	NA	NA	TGTGCCATCAGTGATGGGAATGAGCAGTTCTTC	CAISDGNEQFF
TRBV6-1	TRBJ2-3	NA	NA	TGTGCCAGCAAAACAGGGCGTTGCGCCAAAGATATTCAGTATTTC	CASKTGRCAKDIQYF
TRBV7-8	TRBJ1-4	NA	NA	TGTGCCAGCAGCTTAAGCGCGTTTGCAACTAATGAAAAACTGTTTTTT	CASSLSAFATNEKLFF
TRBV12-5	TRBJ2-1	NA	NA	TGTGCTAGTGGTTCCCAGACATACAATGAGCAGTTCTTC	CASGSQTYNEQFF
TRBV6-5	TRBJ2-5	medium-sized	TRBD2	TGTGCCAGCAGCTCCGGACTAGCGGGAGGGGCGTACCAAGAGACCCAGTACTTC	CASSSGLAGGAYQETQYF
TRBV6-5	TRBJ2-3	NA	NA	TGTGCCAGCAGTTACTCGGCGGCGTTCGGCAAAGATACGCAGTATTTT	CASSYSAAFGKDTQYF
TRBV6-5	TRBJ1-6	many	NA	TGTGCCAGCAGTTACTCGGGGCAGGGTAATTCACCCCTCCACTTT	CASSYSGQGNSPLHF
TRBV10-2	TRBJ2-3	NA	NA	TGCGCCAGCAGTGAACAGGGACTGTCGGCCAAAGACATTCAGTATTTT	CASSEQGLSAKDIQYF
TRBV12-3/TRBV12-4	TRBJ2-2	NA	TRBD1	TGTGCCAGCAGGCCGAATGTCGACAGGGGCCGCACCGGGGAGCTGTTTTTT	CASRPNVDRGRTGELFF
TRBV11-3	TRBJ2-1	many	NA	TGTGCCAGCAGCCTCAGCTGGGACAATGAGCAGTTCTTC	CASSLSWDNEQFF
TRBV6-5	TRBJ1-2	NA	TRBD1	TGTGCCAGCAGTTACCTAGGGGGCCAGGCTGAAGCTTCCTTC	CASSYLGGQAEASF
TRBV4-1	TRBJ2-4	NA	NA	TGCGCCAGCAGCCAAGGGGTACAGGGCGCGGCCAAAAACATTCAGTACTTC	CASSQGVQGAAKNIQYF
TRBV7-6	TRBJ2-5	NA	TRBD2	TGTGCGGGGAGCGGGGGCCACGCCAAAGAGACCCAGTACTTC	CAGSGGHAKETQYF
TRBV6-1	TRBJ1-1	NA	NA	TGTGCCCGCAGTGAAGTCCGGGGGGGACACACTGAAGCTTTCTTT	CARSEVRGGHTEAFF
TRBV6-1	TRBJ2-3	NA	NA	TGTGCCAGGGGCACCGGGGCAGGGGACCCAGATACGCAGTATTTT	CARGTGAGDPDTQYF
TRBV27	TRBJ2-5	NA	NA	TGTGCCAGGGGTCTTGGGGGAGTGGGTCCAGAGACGCAGTACTTC	CARGLGGVGPETQYF
TRBV24-1	TRBJ2-3	few	TRBD2	TGTGCCACCAGTGATCCTGGACTAGCGGCAGAGGGCACAGATACGCAGTATTTT	CATSDPGLAAEGTDTQYF
TRBV7-6	TRBJ1-4	once	NA	TGTGCCAGCAGCACGGGCCTCAATGAAAAACTGTTTTTT	CASSTGLNEKLFF
TRBV10-1	TRBJ2-4	NA	NA	TGCGCCAGCAGTGAGGGGCAGGAGACCAAAGACATTCAGTACTTC	CASSEGQETKDIQYF
TRBV23-1	TRBJ2-5	NA	NA	TGCGCCAGCAGCAGACTAGAAGAGACCCAGTACTTC	CASSRLEETQYF
TRBV11-3	TRBJ2-7	NA	NA	TGTGCCAGCAGCTTAGATAGGAGCGAGCAGTACTTC	CASSLDRSEQYF
TRBV27	TRBJ2-4	NA	NA	TGTTGTGCGGGGCCCGGGGGCCGGGCCAAAGACACCCAGTACTTC	CCAGPGGRAKDTQYF
TRBV14	TRBJ1-3	many	NA	TGTGCCAGCAGCGCAAACCTCGGAGGAAACACCATATATTTT	CASSANLGGNTIYF
TRBV10-3	TRBJ2-3	NA	NA	TGTGCCGGGGGGGGGGCTGGCCGAGACACAGATACGCAGTATTTT	CAGGGAGRDTDTQYF
TRBV6-1	TRBJ2-7	NA	TRBD2	TGTGCCAGCAGGGTAGCGGGAGCGCCAAACACGCAGTACTTC	CASRVAGAPNTQYF
TRBV6-5	TRBJ2-1	few	NA	TGTGCCAGCAGTTATACGGTCAATGAGCAGTTCTTC	CASSYTVNEQFF
TRBV9	TRBJ2-7	few	TRBD2	TGTGCCAGCAGCGCCGGGACTAGCGGGAGATCCTACGAGCAGTACTTC	CASSAGTSGRSYEQYF
TRBV12-3/TRBV12-4	TRBJ2-1	few	NA	TGTGCCAGCTGTAGGTGGGACCGAAACAATGAGCAGTTCTTC	CASCRWDRNNEQFF
TRBV7-2	TRBJ2-3	once	NA	TGTGCCAGCAGCTTATTTGGGAGGCGGACCGATGCGCAGTATTTT	CASSLFGRRTDAQYF
TRBV10-3	TRBJ1-4	many	TRBD1	TGTGCCATCAGCTCGGACAGGGCTGAAAAACTGTTTTTT	CAISSDRAEKLFF
TRBV27	TRBJ2-1	many	TRBD1	TGTGCCAGCAGTAAACGCCCTCCGGGACAGGGGGCGAGGGAGCAGTTCTTC	CASSKRPPGQGAREQFF
TRBV10-2	TRBJ2-3	few	NA	TGCGCCAGCAGTGCCCCTCCGGGGCTATGTGGAACAGATACGCAGTACTTT	CASSAPPGLCGTDTQYF
TRBV25-1	TRBJ1-6	NA	TRBD1	TGTGCCAGCAGCCCCGGGACAGGGGGAAATTCACCCCTCCACTTT	CASSPGTGGNSPLHF
TRBV12-3/TRBV12-4	TRBJ2-1	NA	NA	TGTGCCAGCACCCCCACCGGACATGAGCAGTTCTTC	CASTPTGHEQFF
TRBV4-1	TRBJ2-2	many	NA	TGCGCCAGCAGCCCTTCTCAGAACACCGGGGAGCTGTTTTTT	CASSPSQNTGELFF
TRBV10-1	TRBJ2-3	once	TRBD1	TGCGCCAGGAGTGACGATCAGGGGGCTGCGGAGACGCAGTACTTT	CARSDDQGAAETQYF
TRBV12-5	TRBJ2-3	many	TRBD2	TGTGCCATGGGGGCGGGAGGGTACTCAGATACGCAGTATTTT	CAMGAGGYSDTQYF
TRBV10-1	TRBJ2-1	NA	TRBD1	TGCGCCAGCAGTGACCTCGGGACAGGGGGTTGGAATGAGCAGTTCTTC	CASSDLGTGGWNEQFF
TRBV5-1	TRBJ2-6	once	NA	TGCGCCAGCAGCTTGGACCGGGGCGGGGCCAACGTCCTGACTTTC	CASSLDRGGANVLTF
TRBV10-2	TRBJ2-4	NA	NA	TGCGCCAGCAGTGAGCCCGCTGTGCGAGCCAAAGACACTCAGTACTTC	CASSEPAVRAKDTQYF
TRBV10-1	TRBJ2-7	NA	NA	TGCGCCAGGGGGGACGGGGGCCGGGGACCAGAGACGCAGTACTTC	CARGDGGRGPETQYF